This T cell receptor (beta chain) originates from a study of blood T cell repertoires in COVID-19. The wider study: COVID-19 samples, acute and convalescent, were from the United States, Italy and Spain. The analysed material was cDNA or gDNA that came from T cells, B-cell-depleted T cells, or PBMCs.

In the original workflow: Amplified reference gene primers provided the basis for estimating nucleated cell counts. Produced via immunoSEQ multiplex PCR; TCRdb's table is partial and in-frame only. The D gene and trimming were derived from the DNA, and the V and J assignments and clone size from that table. Among just over 650,000 clones, around 89% were seen once, and the ten largest hold approximately 0.25%. With 3 bases removed from V and 0 bases from J, the gap between germline ends came to 8 bases. The CDR3 length is 15 residues. Germline V CDR1 and CDR2: MNHEY, SMNVEV (reference sequence). The chain has TRBV27 and TRBJ2-2; D is unresolved. This clonotype originated in a woman under 30 with acute or convalescent COVID-19. The sample was peripheral blood. The CDR3 DNA sequence: TGTGCCAGCAGTTTCGTGGGCTCGAACACCGGGGAGCTGTTTTTT. Translating gives CASSFVGSNTGELFF.